Described below is a single TCR beta chain sequence and its context. Its antigen is undetermined. TCRdb's table, derived via immunoSEQ multiplex PCR, lists solely in-frame clones and lacks some. The table shows about 33,000 clones, with nearly 95% occurring only once. The CDR3 is 13 amino acids. From germline, CDR1 is ENHRY and CDR2 SYGVKD. V shed 9 bases and J 6 bases; nucleotides not matched to a gene: 9. These data come from a study of circulating and synovial CD4+ cells in juvenile arthritis. Study-level points and caveats: Compared with bulk blood, circulating pathogenic-like lymphocytes shared substantially more CDR3 sequences with synovial T cells. The pathogenic-like versus bulk T cell difference escaped Vbeta family analysis. Bulk blood CD4 repertoires were more diverse than these. CPL versus bulk CD4 samples: T cell genome counts differed by at least an order of magnitude.

This sequence joins TRBV10-3 and TRBJ1-2; 8 positions agree with TRBD1. Input material: CD4+ T cells from blood. The sequence was obtained from a human donor with juvenile idiopathic arthritis. The CDR3 loop reads CAIDRAGGDGYTF. CDR3 bases: TGTGCCATTGATCGGGCAGGGGGCGATGGCTACACCTTC.